This T cell receptor (beta chain) was captured in a study of blood T cell repertoires in COVID-19. For the study at large: Collection of acute and convalescent COVID-19 samples took place in the United States, Italy and Spain. Sources were T cells, B-cell-depleted T cells, or PBMCs; the material itself was cDNA or gDNA.

This clone appeared once. In the source study's methods: Amplifying reference gene primers gave estimates of nucleated cell counts. Sequencing used immunoSEQ multiplex PCR; TCRdb keeps in-frame clones, though not all of them. V, J and clone size were drawn from that table, and D and trimming were deduced from the DNA. The top ten hold about 10% of the sample, which has about 200,000 clones, about four fifths seen once. CDR3 length: 13 residues. Germline V CDR1 and CDR2: SNHLY, FYNNEI. Trimming removed 7 bases from V and 3 bases from J; junction bases left unmatched: 5. The sample consisted of peripheral blood. The TCR sequence derives from an elderly woman with acute or convalescent COVID-19. The V call is TRBV2, the J call TRBJ1-1; 7 bases line up with TRBD1. CDR3 coding DNA: TGTGCCAGCAAGGGAGACAGGGACACTGAAGCTTTCTTT. Encoded protein: CASKGDRDTEAFF.